This record covers a single T cell receptor (beta chain). This receptor's antigen is unknown. Base qualities are not provided; no much larger clone lies one nucleotide away. This record comes from a study of CD8 T cells in Susac syndrome (dated by TCRdb to about 2019). General notes on the study: Whether CD8+ T cell activation and differentiation in Susac syndrome was antigen driven was tested using repertoire sequencing. Clonality of the CD8+ T cell repertoire was compared between 11 to 12 healthy donors, approximately 14 Susac syndrome patients and roughly 15 multiple sclerosis patients.

Study-wide findings and limitations: The number of individuals in the TCR sequencing and HLA analysis was acknowledged as relatively small.

Peripheral blood CD8+ and CD4+ T cells from healthy donors, Susac syndrome patients and multiple sclerosis patients were profiled using high-throughput TCR beta sequencing. The multiple sclerosis controls were treatment-naive patients who had stable or active relapsing-remitting disease and met the revised McDonald criteria. Bulk CD8+ and CD4+ T cells were purified magnetically by negative isolation, whereas CD8+ TEMRA cells were enriched by FACS. Blood was collected in EDTA tubes and processed within 24 hours, with PBMCs isolated through density gradient centrifugation. PBMCs intended for TCR sequencing were cryopreserved in liquid nitrogen and were subsequently thawed in a 37 degrees C water bath. The sorted or isolated CD4+, CD8+ and CD8+ TEMRA cells had a purity of 90% or higher. RNA was extracted using the RNeasy kit, and about 0.45 to 1 microgram was reverse transcribed with random hexamers. TCR beta CDR3 regions were amplified with the immunoSEQ multiplex PCR assay covering 54 Vbeta and 13 Jbeta segments. PCR amplification bias was corrected by using a synthetic template baseline for primer optimization and computational correction. Concerning the study's data processing: Reads were assigned to V, D and J genes according to IMGT and analyzed in immunoSEQ Analyzer, with only productive sequences retained. Clonality was calculated as one minus the Shannon entropy normalized by log2 of the number of productive unique sequences. For each patient and control, public and private clones were evaluated within the 100 most prevalent clones. Susac-specific clones were defined as absent from healthy and MS cohorts, 850 to 1,300 published viral clones and other ImmuneACCESS disease sequences. The raw public reads went through TCRdb reprocessing: fastp at Q25, MiXCR clone calling, in-frame beta chains kept. Rows with a matching CDR3 protein are joined into one entry that keeps the most common DNA and genes. V and J calls and clone size were set by TCRdb, not the authors. This sample lists approximately 130,000 distinct CDR3 sequences; around 91% were detected once. The ten most abundant clones make up 0.24% of the sample.

Sequencing was performed on CD8+ T cells from PBMCs. This TCR derives from a human donor with multiple sclerosis.

The nucleotide sequence reads TGTGCCAGCAGTCGGGGCTCGCTAGATACGCAGTATTTT. This translates into CASSRGSLDTQYF. The chain is assembled from TRBV27 and TRBJ2-3; the D segment may tentatively be TRBD1 or TRBD2, each giving 5 matched bases. From the cysteine up to the phenylalanine, the CDR3 has a length of 13 residues. Only the CDR3 DNA stays, 39 bases, in frame from base 1. Trimming at the junction amounts to 5 bases on V and 5 bases on J, and the germline ends lie 11 bases apart. CDR1 and CDR2 were assigned from the germline V gene (reference sequence) as MNHEY and SMNVEV.